The 7 T cell receptor beta chains below were found in one sample sequenced in a study of blood T cell repertoires in COVID-19. Sequencing was performed with immunoSEQ multiplex PCR; in TCRdb, only in-frame clones are kept and a portion is missing. The repertoire holds some 240,000 clones, with approximately 90% as singletons. Sequenced input: peripheral blood. Receptors originate from a man in his sixties with COVID-19, enrolled during active disease.

The chain joins TRBV3-1 (or the pseudogene TRBV3-2) to TRBJ2-1; 8 nucleotides match TRBD2. CDR3 length: 17 residues. Germline loops: CDR1 LGHDT, CDR2 YNNKEL (reference sequence). V was clipped by 4 bases and J by 4 bases; unmatched bases: 12. The CDR3 here is CASSLLVSSGLYNEQFF. As DNA, the CDR3 is TGTGCCAGCAGCCTTCTCGTCTCTAGCGGGTTATACAATGAGCAGTTCTTC.

V is TRBV19 and J is TRBJ2-1, with TRBD1 matching over 7 bases. This CDR3 spans 11 amino acids. From germline, CDR1 is LNHDA and CDR2 SQIVND (reference sequence). The V gene end was trimmed by 8 bases and the J gene end by 10 bases; junction bases not matched to a gene: 5. This chain's CDR3 is CASSQQGEQFF. In nucleotides, the CDR3 is TGTGCCAGTTCACAACAGGGGGAGCAGTTCTTC.

The genes are TRBV6-1 and TRBJ1-6; 11 nucleotides match TRBD1. The CDR3 loop spans 16 amino acids. V lost 2 bases, J lost 6 bases, and 3 bases stayed unmatched. The germline V gene has CDR1 MNHNS and CDR2 SASEGT. The CDR3 loop reads CASSERTGGGNSPLHF. In nucleotides, the CDR3 is TGTGCCAGCAGTGAAAGGACAGGGGGCGGTAATTCACCCCTCCACTTT.

The chain combines TRBV19 with TRBJ1-5; 10 bases are shared with TRBD1. The V gene's germline CDR1 is LNHDA and CDR2 SQIVND (reference sequence). The CDR3 contains 17 residues. V was pared by 3 bases and J by 2 bases, with 7 bases of the junction left unmatched. The CDR3 here is CASSMDWDRGGNQPQHF. CDR3 nucleotide sequence: TGTGCCAGTAGTATGGATTGGGACAGGGGTGGCAATCAGCCCCAGCATTTT.

This chain connects TRBV15 to TRBJ2-1; perhaps TRBD1 as D (6 bases). The length of the CDR3 is 16 residues. CDR1 and CDR2 from the germline V gene are LNHNV and YYDKDF (reference sequence). The V gene lost 3 bases and the J gene lost 10 bases, with 22 bases spanning the gap. CDR3 bases: TGTGCCACCAGCAGGGGTGTAGATGTAGGGGGTTCGGAGCAGTTCTTC. It codes for CATSRGVDVGGSEQFF.

The chain is built from TRBV6-5 and TRBJ1-1; no clear D gene. Deletions cut 6 bases from V and 0 bases from J, with 8 bases between. The germline V gene encodes CDR1 MNHEY and CDR2 SVGAGI. This CDR3 spans 13 amino acids. The CDR3 region has the DNA TGTGCCAGCAGGCGGGTCATGAACACTGAAGCTTTCTTT. This gives the protein CASRRVMNTEAFF.

CDR3 sequence reads: CASSLDGHSPNQPQHF. In DNA, the CDR3 is TGTGCCAGCAGCTTAGATGGACACTCGCCCAATCAGCCCCAGCATTTT. The chain combines TRBV28 with TRBJ1-5, with D possibly TRBD1 on 5 matching bases. The germline gives CDR1 MDHEN, CDR2 SYDVKM. The CDR3 has 16 residues. The V gene lost 6 bases and the J gene lost 3 bases, with 18 bases spanning the gap.